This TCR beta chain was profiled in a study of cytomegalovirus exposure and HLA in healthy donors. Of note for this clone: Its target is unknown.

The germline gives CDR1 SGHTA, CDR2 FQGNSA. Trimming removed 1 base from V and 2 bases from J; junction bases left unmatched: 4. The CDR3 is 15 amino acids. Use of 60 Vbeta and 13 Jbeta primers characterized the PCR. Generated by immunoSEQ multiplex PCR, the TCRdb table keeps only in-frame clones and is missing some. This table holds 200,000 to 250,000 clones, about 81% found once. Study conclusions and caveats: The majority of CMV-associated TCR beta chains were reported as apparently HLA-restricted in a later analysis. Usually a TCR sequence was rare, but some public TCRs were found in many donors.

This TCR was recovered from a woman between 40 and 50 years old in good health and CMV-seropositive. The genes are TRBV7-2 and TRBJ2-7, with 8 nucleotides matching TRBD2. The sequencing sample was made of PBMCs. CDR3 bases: TGTGCCAGCAGCTTAGGCGGGGGGAGTGCCTACGAGCAGTACTTC. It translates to CASSLGGGSAYEQYF. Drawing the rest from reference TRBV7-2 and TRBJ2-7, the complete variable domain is GAGVSQSPSNKVTEKGKDVELRCDPISGHTALYWYRQSLGQGLEFLIYFQGNSAPDKSGLPSDRFSAERTGGSVSTLTIQRTQQEDSAVYLCASSLGGGSAYEQYFGPGTRLTVT.